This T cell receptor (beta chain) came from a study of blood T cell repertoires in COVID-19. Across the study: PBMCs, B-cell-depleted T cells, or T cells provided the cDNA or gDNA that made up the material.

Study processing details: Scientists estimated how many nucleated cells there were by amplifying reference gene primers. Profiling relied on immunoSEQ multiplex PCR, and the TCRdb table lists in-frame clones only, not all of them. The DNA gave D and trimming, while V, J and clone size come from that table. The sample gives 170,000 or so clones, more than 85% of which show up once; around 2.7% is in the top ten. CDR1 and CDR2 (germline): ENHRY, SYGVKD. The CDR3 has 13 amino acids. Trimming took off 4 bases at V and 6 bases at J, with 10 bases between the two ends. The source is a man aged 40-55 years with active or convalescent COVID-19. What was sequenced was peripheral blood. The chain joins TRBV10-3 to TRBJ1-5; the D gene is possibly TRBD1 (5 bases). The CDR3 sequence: CAISVRGGQPQHF. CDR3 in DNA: TGTGCCATCAGTGTTAGGGGAGGTCAGCCCCAGCATTTT.